Listed here are 8 T cell receptor beta chains from one sample, sequenced in a study of cytomegalovirus exposure and HLA in healthy donors (dated by TCRdb to about 2017). Libraries were built with the immunoSEQ multiplex PCR assay. The multiplex PCR relied on a mix of 60 forward primers for TCR Vbeta segments and 13 reverse primers for TCR Jbeta segments. This immuneACCESS table, as held by TCRdb, lists in-frame sequences with V and J called but not all clones. Of the missing ones, under half trace to an unresolved V gene in checked studies; the others have no known cause. The sample table shows some 180,000 clones, and about 82% are seen once. The biggest ten clones account for less than 2.5% of the sample. The sample taken for sequencing was PBMCs. The receptor set was obtained from a woman in her fifties or sixties in good health and CMV-seronegative.

The chain joins TRBV30 to TRBJ1-2, with TRBD1 matching 8 bases. The trim removed 7 bases at V and 4 bases at J, leaving 11 bases unmatched. Germline V gene data show CDR1 as GTSNPN and CDR2 as SVGIG (reference sequence). The CDR3 runs 14 residues. CDR3 amino acids: CASYRGYLGYGYTF. The DNA for the CDR3 is TGTGCCTCTTACAGGGGGTACCTCGGCTATGGCTACACCTTC. Complete variable domain (other parts from reference TRBV30 and TRBJ1-2): SQTIHQWPATLVQPVGSPLSLECTVEGTSNPNLYWYRQAAGRGLQLLFYSVGIGQISSEVPQNLSASRPQDRQFILSSKKLLLSDSGFYLCASYRGYLGYGYTFGSGTRLTVV.

The sample holds a few counts of this clone. V and J are TRBV5-4 and TRBJ2-7, with 14 bases identical to TRBD2. CDR1 SGHNT and CDR2 YYREEE come from the germline V gene (reference sequence). This CDR3 has 18 residues. The V and J ends lost 1 base and 3 bases, in that order; junction bases with no gene match: 9. The CDR3: CASSLRVGLAGGRYEQYF. As DNA, the CDR3 is TGTGCCAGCAGCTTGCGGGTCGGACTAGCGGGAGGCCGCTACGAGCAGTACTTC.

This chain connects TRBV6-6 to TRBJ2-1, with D tentatively TRBD1 (5 bases). The CDR3 sequence is 16 residues long. Per germline, CDR1 MNHNY and CDR2 SVGAGI (reference sequence). V lost 0 bases to trimming and J lost 0 bases, with 9 bases between them. The CDR3: CASSYSRGSSYNEQFF. In DNA form, the CDR3 reads TGTGCCAGCAGTTACTCTAGGGGAAGCTCCTACAATGAGCAGTTCTTC.

J is TRBJ2-7 and V is TRBV27; TRBD2 matches 7 bases. The CDR3 has 15 amino acids. With V trimmed by 1 base and J by 0 bases, 3 bases remained unmatched. Germline assignment: CDR1 MNHEY and CDR2 SMNVEV (reference sequence). The CDR3 reads CASSLWSGASYEQYF. In DNA, the CDR3 is TGTGCCAGCAGTTTATGGAGCGGGGCCTCCTACGAGCAGTACTTC.

The chain has TRBV4-3 and TRBJ1-1; no clear D gene. Germline V gene lookup returns CDR1 LGHNA and CDR2 YSLEER. The CDR3 is made up of 16 amino acids. Deletions cut 0 bases from V and 3 bases from J, with 14 bases between. The CDR3 nucleotides read TGCGCCAGCAGCCAAGACGGACCTCGGCGGGACACTGAAGCTTTCTTT. Amino acids: CASSQDGPRRDTEAFF.

The chain links TRBV28 to TRBJ2-3; D may be TRBD2 (6 bases). The CDR3 length is 16 residues. From germline, CDR1 is MDHEN and CDR2 SYDVKM. Trimming took 6 bases from V and 2 from J, leaving 18 bases between them. Here the CDR3 reads CASSPLRLRDTDTQYF. The CDR3 DNA follows: TGTGCCAGCAGCCCGCTCAGATTGCGGGACACAGATACGCAGTATTTT. Full variable domain (rest looked up from reference TRBV28 and TRBJ2-3): DVKVTQSSRYLVKRTGEKVFLECVQDMDHENMFWYRQDPGLGLRLIYFSYDVKMKEKGDIPEGYSVSREKKERFSLILESASTNQTSMYLCASSPLRLRDTDTQYFGPGTRLTVL.

As regards this clone: Additional DNA sequences in this sample encode the identical CDR3. The V call is TRBV5-1, the J call TRBJ2-7; 7 nucleotides agree with TRBD2. V gave up 0 bases and J gave up 3 bases; unmatched junction bases: 3. Germline loops: CDR1 SGHRS, CDR2 YFSETQ. This CDR3 has 14 amino acids. DNA for the CDR3: TGCGCCAGCAGCTTGGGGGCGGGAGTCTACGAGCAGTACTTC. Translated: CASSLGAGVYEQYF.

V gene TRBV29-1 combines with J gene TRBJ1-2, with 11 bases fitting TRBD1. This CDR3 is built from 12 residues. Germline V gene lookup returns CDR1 SQVTM and CDR2 ANQGSEA. V lost 6 bases, J lost 8 bases, and 5 bases stayed unmatched. The CDR3 loop is CSVGDRGRGYTF. The CDR3 bases are TGCAGCGTCGGGGACAGGGGGAGAGGCTACACCTTC.